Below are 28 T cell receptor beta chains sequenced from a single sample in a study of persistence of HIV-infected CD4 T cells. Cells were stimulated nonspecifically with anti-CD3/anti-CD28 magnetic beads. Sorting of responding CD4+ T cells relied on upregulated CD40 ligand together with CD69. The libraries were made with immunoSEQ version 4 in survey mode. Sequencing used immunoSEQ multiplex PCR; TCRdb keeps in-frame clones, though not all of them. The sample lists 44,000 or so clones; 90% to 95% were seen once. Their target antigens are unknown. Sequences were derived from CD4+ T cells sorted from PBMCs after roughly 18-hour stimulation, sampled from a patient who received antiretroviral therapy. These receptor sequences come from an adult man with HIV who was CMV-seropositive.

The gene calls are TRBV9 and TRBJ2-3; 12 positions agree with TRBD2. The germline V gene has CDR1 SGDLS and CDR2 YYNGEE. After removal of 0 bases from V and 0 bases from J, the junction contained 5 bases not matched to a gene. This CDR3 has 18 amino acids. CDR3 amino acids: CASSVGPGTSGSTDTQYF. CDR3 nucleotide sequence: TGTGCCAGCAGCGTAGGCCCCGGGACTAGCGGGAGCACAGATACGCAGTATTTT. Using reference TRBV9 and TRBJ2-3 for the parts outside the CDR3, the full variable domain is DSGVTQTPKHLITATGQRVTLRCSPRSGDLSVYWYQQSLDQGLQFLIQYYNGEERAKGNILERFSAQQFPDLHSELNLSSLELGDSALYFCASSVGPGTSGSTDTQYFGPGTRLTVL.

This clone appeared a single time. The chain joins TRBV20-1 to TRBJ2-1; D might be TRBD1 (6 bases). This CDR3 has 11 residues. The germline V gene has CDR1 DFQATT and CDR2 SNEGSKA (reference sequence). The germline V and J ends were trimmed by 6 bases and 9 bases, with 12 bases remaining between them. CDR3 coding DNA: TGCAGTGCGGCAGGGGCGCGTGAGCAGTTCTTC. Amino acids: CSAAGAREQFF.

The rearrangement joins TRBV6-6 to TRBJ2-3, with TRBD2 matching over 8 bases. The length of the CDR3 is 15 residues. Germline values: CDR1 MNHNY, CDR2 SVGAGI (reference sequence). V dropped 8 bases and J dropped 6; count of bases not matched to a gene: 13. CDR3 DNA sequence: TGTGCCAGCGTCCCCGGGGGGGGACGCCCTGATACGCAGTATTTT. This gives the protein CASVPGGGRPDTQYF.

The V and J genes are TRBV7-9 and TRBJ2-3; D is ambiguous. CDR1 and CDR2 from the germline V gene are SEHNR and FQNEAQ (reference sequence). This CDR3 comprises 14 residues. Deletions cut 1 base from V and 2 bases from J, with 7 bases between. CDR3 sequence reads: CASSLGWDTDTQYF. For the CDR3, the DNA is TGTGCCAGCAGCTTAGGTTGGGACACAGATACGCAGTATTTT.

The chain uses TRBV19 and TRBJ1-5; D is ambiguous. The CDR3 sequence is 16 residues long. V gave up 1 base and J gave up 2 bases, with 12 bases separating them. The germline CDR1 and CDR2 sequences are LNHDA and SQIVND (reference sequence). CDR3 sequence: CASSIGGGFGNQPQHF. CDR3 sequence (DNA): TGTGCCAGTAGTATAGGAGGAGGCTTCGGCAATCAGCCCCAGCATTTT.

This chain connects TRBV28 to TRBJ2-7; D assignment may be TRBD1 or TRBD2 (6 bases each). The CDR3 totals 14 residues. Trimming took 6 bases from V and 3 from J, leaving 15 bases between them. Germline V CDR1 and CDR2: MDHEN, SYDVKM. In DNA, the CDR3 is TGTGCCAGCAGCTACTCCGGGGGCGTCTACGAGCAGTACTTC. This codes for CASSYSGGVYEQYF.

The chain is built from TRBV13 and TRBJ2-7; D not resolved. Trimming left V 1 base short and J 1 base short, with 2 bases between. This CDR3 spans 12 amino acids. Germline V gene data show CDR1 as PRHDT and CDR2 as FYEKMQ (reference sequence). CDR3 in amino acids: CASSLESYEQYF. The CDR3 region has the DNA TGTGCCAGCAGCTTAGAATCCTACGAGCAGTACTTC.

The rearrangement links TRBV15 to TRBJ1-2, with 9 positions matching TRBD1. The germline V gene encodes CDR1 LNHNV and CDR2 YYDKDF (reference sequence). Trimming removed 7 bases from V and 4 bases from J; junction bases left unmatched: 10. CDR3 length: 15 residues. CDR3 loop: CATTPGTGSIYGYTF. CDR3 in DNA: TGTGCCACCACCCCCGGGACAGGGTCTATCTATGGCTACACCTTC. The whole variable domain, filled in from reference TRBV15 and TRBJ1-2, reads DAMVIQNPRYQVTQFGKPVTLSCSQTLNHNVMYWYQQKSSQAPKLLFHYYDKDFNNEADTPDNFQSRRPNTSFCFLDIRSPGLGDTAMYLCATTPGTGSIYGYTFGSGTRLTVV.

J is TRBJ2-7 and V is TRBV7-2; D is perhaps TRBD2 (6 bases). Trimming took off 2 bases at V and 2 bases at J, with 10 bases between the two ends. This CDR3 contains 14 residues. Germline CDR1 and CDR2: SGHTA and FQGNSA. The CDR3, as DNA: TGTGCCAGCAGCTTACCGGGCGGGGCCTACGAGCAGTACTTC. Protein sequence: CASSLPGGAYEQYF.

CDR3 DNA sequence: TGTGCCAGCAGTAGCTCAGGGCCTGAAGCTTTCTTT. As protein: CASSSSGPEAFF. The chain links TRBV28 to TRBJ1-1, with D tentatively TRBD1 (5 bases). CDR1 MDHEN and CDR2 SYDVKM come from the germline V gene. CDR3 length: 12 residues. V was trimmed by 5 bases and J by 6 bases, leaving 10 bases between them.

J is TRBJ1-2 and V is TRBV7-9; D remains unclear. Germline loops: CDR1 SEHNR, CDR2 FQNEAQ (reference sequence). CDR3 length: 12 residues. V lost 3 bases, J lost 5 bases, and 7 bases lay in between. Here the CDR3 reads CASSFEGYGYTF. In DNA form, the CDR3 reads TGTGCCAGCAGCTTTGAAGGGTATGGCTACACCTTC.

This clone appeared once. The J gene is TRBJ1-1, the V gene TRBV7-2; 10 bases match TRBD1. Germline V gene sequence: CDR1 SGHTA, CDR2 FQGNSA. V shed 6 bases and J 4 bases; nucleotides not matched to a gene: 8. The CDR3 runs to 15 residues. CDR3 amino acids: CASRRDRGGVTEAFF. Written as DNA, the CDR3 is TGTGCCAGCAGGCGGGACAGGGGAGGCGTCACTGAAGCTTTCTTT.

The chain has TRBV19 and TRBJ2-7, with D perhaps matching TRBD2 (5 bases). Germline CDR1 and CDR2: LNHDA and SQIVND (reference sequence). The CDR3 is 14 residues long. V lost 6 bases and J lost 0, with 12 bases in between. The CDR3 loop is CASSDRGFSYEQYF. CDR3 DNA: TGTGCCAGTAGCGACCGGGGTTTCTCCTACGAGCAGTACTTC.

The DNA of the CDR3 is TGCGCCAGCAACCAAGGGACAACTAGCACAGATACGCAGTATTTT. This codes for CASNQGTTSTDTQYF. V and J are TRBV5-1 and TRBJ2-3, with D tentatively TRBD1 (6 bases). Per the germline V gene, CDR1 is SGHRS and CDR2 is YFSETQ. The germline V and J ends were trimmed by 6 bases and 0 bases, with 14 bases remaining between them. The CDR3 totals 15 residues.

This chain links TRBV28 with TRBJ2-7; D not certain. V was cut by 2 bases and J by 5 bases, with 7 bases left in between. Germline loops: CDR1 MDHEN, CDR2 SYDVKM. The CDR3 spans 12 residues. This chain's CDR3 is CASSLEFNEQYF. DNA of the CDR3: TGTGCCAGCAGTTTAGAATTCAACGAGCAGTACTTC.

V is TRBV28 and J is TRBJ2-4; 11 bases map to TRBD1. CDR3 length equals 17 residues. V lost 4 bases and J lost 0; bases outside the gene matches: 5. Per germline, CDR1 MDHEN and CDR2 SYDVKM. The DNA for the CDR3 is TGTGCCAGCAGTTCCCTTGGGACAGGGGGAGCCAAAAACATTCAGTACTTC. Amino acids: CASSSLGTGGAKNIQYF. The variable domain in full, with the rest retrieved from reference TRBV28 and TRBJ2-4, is DVKVTQSSRYLVKRTGEKVFLECVQDMDHENMFWYRQDPGLGLRLIYFSYDVKMKEKGDIPEGYSVSREKKERFSLILESASTNQTSMYLCASSSLGTGGAKNIQYFGAGTRLSVL.

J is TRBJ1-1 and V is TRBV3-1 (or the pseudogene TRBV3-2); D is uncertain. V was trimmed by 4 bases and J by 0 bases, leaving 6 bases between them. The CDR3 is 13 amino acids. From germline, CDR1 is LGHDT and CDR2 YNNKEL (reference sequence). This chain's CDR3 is CASSPGMNTEAFF. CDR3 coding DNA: TGTGCCAGCAGCCCCGGGATGAACACTGAAGCTTTCTTT.

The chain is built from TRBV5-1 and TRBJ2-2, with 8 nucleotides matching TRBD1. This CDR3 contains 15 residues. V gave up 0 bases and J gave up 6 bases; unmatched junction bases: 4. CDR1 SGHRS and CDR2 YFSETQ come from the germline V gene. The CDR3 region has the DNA TGCGCCAGCAGCTTGGGACAGGGGCTTGCCGGGGAGCTGTTTTTT. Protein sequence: CASSLGQGLAGELFF.

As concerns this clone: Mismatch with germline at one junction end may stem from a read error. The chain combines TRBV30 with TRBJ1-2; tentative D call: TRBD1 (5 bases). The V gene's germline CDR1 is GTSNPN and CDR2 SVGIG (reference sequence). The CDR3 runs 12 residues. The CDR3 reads CAWSVSRELTAF. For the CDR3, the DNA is TGTGCCTGGAGTGTTTCCAGGGAATTGACGGCCTTC.

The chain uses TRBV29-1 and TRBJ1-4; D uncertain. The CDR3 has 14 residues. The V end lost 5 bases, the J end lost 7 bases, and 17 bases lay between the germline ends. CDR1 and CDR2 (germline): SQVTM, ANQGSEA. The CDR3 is CSVSPSGGGEKLFF. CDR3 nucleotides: TGCAGCGTTTCCCCGTCGGGAGGAGGTGAAAAACTGTTTTTT. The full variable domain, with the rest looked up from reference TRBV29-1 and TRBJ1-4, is SAVISQKPSRDICQRGTSLTIQCQVDSQVTMMFWYRQQPGQSLTLIATANQGSEATYESGFVIDKFPISRPNLTFSTLTVSNMSPEDSSIYLCSVSPSGGGEKLFFGSGTQLSVL.

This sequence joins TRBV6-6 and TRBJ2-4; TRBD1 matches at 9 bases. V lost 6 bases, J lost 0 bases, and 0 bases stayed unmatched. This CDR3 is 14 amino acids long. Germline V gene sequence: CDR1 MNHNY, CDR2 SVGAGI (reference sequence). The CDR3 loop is CASRDRGAKNIQYF. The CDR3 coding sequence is TGTGCCAGCAGGGACAGGGGAGCCAAAAACATTCAGTACTTC.

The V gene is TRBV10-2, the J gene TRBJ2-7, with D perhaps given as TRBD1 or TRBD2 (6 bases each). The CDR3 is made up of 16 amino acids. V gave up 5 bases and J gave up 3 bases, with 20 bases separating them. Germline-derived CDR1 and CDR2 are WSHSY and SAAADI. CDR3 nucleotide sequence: TGCGCCAGCAGTCCCCGCGCTGTAGGGGGGAACTACGAGCAGTACTTC. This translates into CASSPRAVGGNYEQYF.

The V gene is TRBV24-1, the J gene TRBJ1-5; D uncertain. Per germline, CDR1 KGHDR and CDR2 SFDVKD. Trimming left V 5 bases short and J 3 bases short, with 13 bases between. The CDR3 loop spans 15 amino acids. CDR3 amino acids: CATSGPDASNQPQHF. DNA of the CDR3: TGTGCCACCAGTGGTCCTGACGCCTCCAATCAGCCCCAGCATTTT.

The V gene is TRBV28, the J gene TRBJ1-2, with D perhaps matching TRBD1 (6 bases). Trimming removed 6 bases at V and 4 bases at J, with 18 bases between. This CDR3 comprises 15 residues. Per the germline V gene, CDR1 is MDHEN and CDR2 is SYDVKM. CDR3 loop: CASSKEGGRIYGYTF. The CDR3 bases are TGTGCCAGCAGCAAGGAGGGGGGACGTATCTATGGCTACACCTTC.

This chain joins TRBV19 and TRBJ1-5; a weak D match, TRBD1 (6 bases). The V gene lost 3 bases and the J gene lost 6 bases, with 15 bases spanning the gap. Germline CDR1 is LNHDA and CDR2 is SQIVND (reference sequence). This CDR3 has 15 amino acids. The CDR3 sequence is CASSIDGQTSQPQHF. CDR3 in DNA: TGTGCCAGTAGTATTGATGGACAGACTTCTCAGCCCCAGCATTTT.

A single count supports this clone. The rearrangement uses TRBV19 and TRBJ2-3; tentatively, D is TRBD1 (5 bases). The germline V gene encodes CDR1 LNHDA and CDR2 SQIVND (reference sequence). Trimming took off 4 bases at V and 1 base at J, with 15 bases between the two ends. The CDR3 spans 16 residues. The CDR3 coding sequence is TGTGCCAGTAGTACAGGGCCCTATCTAGGCACAGATACGCAGTATTTT. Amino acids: CASSTGPYLGTDTQYF.

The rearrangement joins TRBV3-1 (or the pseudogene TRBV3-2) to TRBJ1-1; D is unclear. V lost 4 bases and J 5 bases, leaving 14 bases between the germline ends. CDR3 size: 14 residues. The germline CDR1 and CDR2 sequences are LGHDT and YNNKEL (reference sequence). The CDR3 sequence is CASSLATPGTEAFF. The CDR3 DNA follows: TGTGCCAGCAGCCTAGCGACCCCCGGGACTGAAGCTTTCTTT.

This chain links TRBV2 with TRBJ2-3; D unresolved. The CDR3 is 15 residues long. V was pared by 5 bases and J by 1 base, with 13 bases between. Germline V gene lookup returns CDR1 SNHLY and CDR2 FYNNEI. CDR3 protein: CASSPVGSRTDTQYF. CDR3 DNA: TGTGCCAGCAGTCCGGTGGGGTCACGCACAGATACGCAGTATTTT.